Listed below are T cell receptor beta chains from one sample, sequenced in a study of technical replicates of blood from a few donors. Method: immunoSEQ multiplex PCR; TCRdb's copy keeps in-frame clones and lacks some. The sample contains 79,000 or so clones, roughly nine tenths of which appear only once. Sequencing was performed on T cells isolated from PBMCs. The receptors derive from a human donor in good health. The CDR3 runs from the conserved cysteine through the conserved F or W. The order of the fields is V gene, D gene, J gene, clone size, CDR3 protein, CDR3 DNA. A D gene is named only where the DNA matches it firmly. Clone size appears in some rows only: once, few, many, or a class for an expanded clone.

V gene: TRBV15
D gene: TRBD1
J gene: TRBJ1-1
clone size: -
CDR3 protein: CATSSGAGGGEAFF
CDR3 DNA: TGTGCCACCAGCAGTGGCGCAGGGGGCGGTGAAGCTTTCTTT

V gene: TRBV25-1
D gene: -
J gene: TRBJ2-7
clone size: -
CDR3 protein: CASSVSLYEQYF
CDR3 DNA: TGTGCCAGCAGCGTGTCCTTGTACGAGCAGTACTTC

V gene: TRBV18
D gene: -
J gene: TRBJ2-7
clone size: -
CDR3 protein: CASSPRDKGYEQYF
CDR3 DNA: TGTGCCAGCTCACCCCGGGACAAGGGCTACGAGCAGTACTTC

V gene: TRBV5-4
D gene: TRBD2
J gene: TRBJ2-1
clone size: -
CDR3 protein: CASSLGLAGGQYNEQFF
CDR3 DNA: TGTGCCAGCAGCTTGGGACTAGCGGGAGGCCAGTACAATGAGCAGTTCTTC

V gene: TRBV2
D gene: -
J gene: TRBJ2-3
clone size: -
CDR3 protein: CASSALTDTQYF
CDR3 DNA: TGTGCCAGCAGTGCCTTGACAGATACGCAGTATTTT

V gene: TRBV9
D gene: TRBD2
J gene: TRBJ2-2
clone size: -
CDR3 protein: CASSSQAGGSGELFF
CDR3 DNA: TGTGCCAGCAGCTCCCAAGCGGGGGGTTCCGGGGAGCTGTTTTTT

V gene: TRBV5-1
D gene: TRBD2
J gene: TRBJ2-3
clone size: -
CDR3 protein: CASSSTSGATDTQYF
CDR3 DNA: TGCGCCAGCAGCTCGACTAGCGGGGCCACAGATACGCAGTATTTT

V gene: TRBV2
D gene: -
J gene: TRBJ1-5
clone size: -
CDR3 protein: CASSSQGNQPQHF
CDR3 DNA: TGTGCCAGCAGTTCACAGGGTAATCAGCCCCAGCATTTT

V gene: TRBV6-1
D gene: -
J gene: TRBJ1-4
clone size: once
CDR3 protein: CASSTGSNEKLFF
CDR3 DNA: TGTGCCAGTTCCACCGGGAGTAATGAAAAACTGTTTTTT

V gene: TRBV7-9
D gene: -
J gene: TRBJ1-2
clone size: -
CDR3 protein: CASSSYKSGYTF
CDR3 DNA: TGTGCCAGCAGCTCGTACAAGTCTGGCTACACCTTC

V gene: TRBV7-9
D gene: -
J gene: TRBJ1-2
clone size: -
CDR3 protein: CASSPRQRANYGYTF
CDR3 DNA: TGTGCCAGCAGCCCCAGACAGAGAGCTAACTATGGCTACACCTTC

V gene: TRBV29-1
D gene: -
J gene: TRBJ2-1
clone size: -
CDR3 protein: CSVKPRDWGGNEQFF
CDR3 DNA: TGCAGCGTTAAACCCCGGGACTGGGGAGGCAATGAGCAGTTCTTC

V gene: TRBV7-2
D gene: TRBD2
J gene: TRBJ2-7
clone size: -
CDR3 protein: CASSLTTAGGLYEQYF
CDR3 DNA: TGTGCCAGCAGCTTAACGACGGCGGGAGGACTCTACGAGCAGTACTTC

V gene: TRBV28
D gene: TRBD2
J gene: TRBJ2-2
clone size: once
CDR3 protein: CASSSGLAGNTGELFF
CDR3 DNA: TGTGCCAGCAGTTCCGGACTAGCGGGAAACACCGGGGAGCTGTTTTTT

V gene: TRBV6-5
D gene: TRBD1
J gene: TRBJ1-2
clone size: once
CDR3 protein: CASSYFDRGPLYGYTF
CDR3 DNA: TGTGCCAGCAGTTACTTTGACAGGGGGCCCCTCTATGGCTACACCTTC

V gene: TRBV10-1
D gene: -
J gene: TRBJ1-1
clone size: -
CDR3 protein: CASSDGGSGGREAFF
CDR3 DNA: TGCGCCAGCAGTGATGGTGGTAGCGGGGGGAGAGAAGCTTTCTTT

V gene: TRBV18
D gene: -
J gene: TRBJ2-7
clone size: -
CDR3 protein: CASSPRTEGNEQYF
CDR3 DNA: TGTGCCAGCTCACCAAGGACTGAGGGCAACGAGCAGTACTTC

V gene: TRBV30
D gene: -
J gene: TRBJ1-2
clone size: few
CDR3 protein: CACDRGLGGYTF
CDR3 DNA: TGTGCCTGTGACCGGGGGTTGGGTGGCTACACCTTC

V gene: TRBV2
D gene: -
J gene: TRBJ1-3
clone size: -
CDR3 protein: CASKVSDTGNTIYF
CDR3 DNA: TGTGCCAGCAAGGTCAGTGACACAGGAAACACCATATATTTT

V gene: TRBV6-1
D gene: -
J gene: TRBJ1-1
clone size: once
CDR3 protein: CASKYNEAFF
CDR3 DNA: TGTGCCAGCAAATACAACGAAGCTTTCTTT

V gene: TRBV7-9
D gene: TRBD2
J gene: TRBJ2-5
clone size: -
CDR3 protein: CASSFRLAETQYF
CDR3 DNA: TGTGCCAGCAGCTTCCGACTAGCGGAGACCCAGTACTTC

V gene: TRBV6-1
D gene: TRBD2
J gene: TRBJ2-3
clone size: -
CDR3 protein: CASSGLAGATDTQYF
CDR3 DNA: TGTGCCAGCAGTGGACTAGCGGGAGCCACAGATACGCAGTATTTT

V gene: TRBV29-1
D gene: TRBD1
J gene: TRBJ1-2
clone size: -
CDR3 protein: CSVPDRVSYGYTF
CDR3 DNA: TGCAGCGTGCCCGACAGGGTGTCCTATGGCTACACCTTC

V gene: TRBV7-9
D gene: -
J gene: TRBJ2-7
clone size: -
CDR3 protein: CASSPPGEPPRYYEQYF
CDR3 DNA: TGTGCCAGCAGCCCTCCGGGGGAGCCCCCTCGATACTACGAGCAGTACTTC

V gene: TRBV2
D gene: TRBD1
J gene: TRBJ1-2
clone size: -
CDR3 protein: CASNSQGAFGYTF
CDR3 DNA: TGTGCCAGCAATTCACAGGGGGCGTTCGGCTACACCTTC

V gene: TRBV27
D gene: TRBD1
J gene: TRBJ1-2
clone size: -
CDR3 protein: CASSFSQGANGYTF
CDR3 DNA: TGTGCCAGCAGTTTCTCCCAGGGGGCAAATGGCTACACCTTC

V gene: TRBV4-1
D gene: TRBD1
J gene: TRBJ1-2
clone size: once
CDR3 protein: CASSRFSGTGANYGYTF
CDR3 DNA: TGCGCCAGCAGCCGGTTTTCCGGGACAGGGGCTAACTATGGCTACACCTTC

V gene: TRBV25-1
D gene: -
J gene: TRBJ1-4
clone size: -
CDR3 protein: CASSEPGYPPGKLFF
CDR3 DNA: TGTGCCAGCAGTGAACCCGGGTATCCTCCGGGAAAACTGTTTTTT

V gene: TRBV18
D gene: -
J gene: TRBJ1-1
clone size: -
CDR3 protein: CASSPAETEAFF
CDR3 DNA: TGTGCCAGCTCACCGGCGGAGACTGAAGCTTTCTTT

V gene: TRBV19
D gene: -
J gene: TRBJ1-1
clone size: -
CDR3 protein: CASSPFPDRNTEAFF
CDR3 DNA: TGTGCCAGTAGTCCCTTTCCCGACAGGAACACTGAAGCTTTCTTT

V gene: TRBV10-1
D gene: TRBD2
J gene: TRBJ2-2
clone size: -
CDR3 protein: CASRPSGSRAGELFF
CDR3 DNA: TGCGCCAGCAGGCCTAGCGGGAGTCGTGCCGGGGAGCTGTTTTTT

V gene: TRBV27
D gene: -
J gene: TRBJ2-7
clone size: -
CDR3 protein: CASSFIGVGSGAVNEQYF
CDR3 DNA: TGTGCCAGCAGTTTCATTGGCGTGGGCAGTGGGGCGGTGAACGAGCAGTACTTC

V gene: TRBV28
D gene: TRBD2
J gene: TRBJ2-7
clone size: -
CDR3 protein: CASSFPSGGSYEQYF
CDR3 DNA: TGTGCCAGCAGTTTTCCCTCGGGGGGATCCTACGAGCAGTACTTC

V gene: TRBV28
D gene: TRBD2
J gene: TRBJ2-1
clone size: -
CDR3 protein: CASSLLTGTSEYNEQFF
CDR3 DNA: TGTGCCAGCAGTTTACTAACCGGGACTAGCGAATACAATGAGCAGTTCTTC

V gene: TRBV6-1
D gene: -
J gene: TRBJ1-4
clone size: -
CDR3 protein: CASSAQPSGSGFEEKLFF
CDR3 DNA: TGTGCCAGCAGTGCTCAACCGTCAGGGTCCGGGTTTGAGGAAAAACTGTTTTTT

V gene: TRBV2
D gene: -
J gene: TRBJ1-5
clone size: -
CDR3 protein: CASHQSNQPQHF
CDR3 DNA: TGTGCCAGCCATCAGAGCAATCAGCCCCAGCATTTT

V gene: TRBV5-5
D gene: -
J gene: TRBJ1-5
clone size: -
CDR3 protein: CASSLGGLRGTNQPQHF
CDR3 DNA: TGTGCCAGCAGCTTGGGGGGATTAAGGGGGACCAATCAGCCCCAGCATTTT

V gene: TRBV6-6
D gene: TRBD1
J gene: TRBJ2-1
clone size: -
CDR3 protein: CASSGPGQGYNEQFF
CDR3 DNA: TGTGCCAGCAGTGGACCGGGACAGGGATACAATGAGCAGTTCTTC

V gene: TRBV9
D gene: TRBD1
J gene: TRBJ1-4
clone size: -
CDR3 protein: CASSSRRDRGDTNEKLFF
CDR3 DNA: TGTGCCAGCAGCTCTCGCCGGGACAGGGGGGATACTAATGAAAAACTGTTTTTT

V gene: TRBV6-1
D gene: TRBD1
J gene: TRBJ1-2
clone size: -
CDR3 protein: CASAGTANYGYTF
CDR3 DNA: TGTGCCAGTGCCGGGACAGCTAACTATGGCTACACCTTC

V gene: TRBV7-6
D gene: TRBD2
J gene: TRBJ2-3
clone size: -
CDR3 protein: CASSLRGESTDTQYF
CDR3 DNA: TGTGCCAGCAGCTTACGGGGGGAAAGCACAGATACGCAGTATTTT

V gene: TRBV11-3
D gene: TRBD1
J gene: TRBJ2-7
clone size: -
CDR3 protein: CASSLTGDEQYF
CDR3 DNA: TGTGCCAGCAGCTTGACAGGGGACGAGCAGTACTTC

V gene: TRBV28
D gene: TRBD2
J gene: TRBJ2-7
clone size: -
CDR3 protein: CASSSGGISYEQYF
CDR3 DNA: TGTGCCAGCAGTTCCGGGGGGATCTCCTACGAGCAGTACTTC